Following are 27 T cell receptor beta chains from one sample sequenced in a study of CD8+ T cells in alopecia areata. cDNA prepared by RNA extraction and subsequent reverse transcription served as the template for sequencing. Sequencing was performed with immunoSEQ multiplex PCR; in TCRdb, only in-frame clones are kept and a portion is missing. The sample has roughly 120,000 clones, around two fifths seen once. The sample was CD4+ T cells sorted from blood. Receptors were obtained from a human donor with alopecia areata.

V is TRBV30 and J is TRBJ2-7; possible D gene TRBD2, 6 bases. The CDR3 is 15 residues long. Trimming cost V 2 bases and J 3 bases, with 17 bases left between them. CDR1 is GTSNPN, CDR2 SVGIG, per germline (reference sequence). The CDR3 here is CAWSPTRRAVYEQYF. CDR3 coding DNA: TGTGCCTGGAGTCCGACACGGAGGGCCGTCTACGAGCAGTACTTC.

The gene calls are TRBV27 and TRBJ1-6; possible D gene TRBD1, 5 bases. CDR3 length: 13 amino acids. V was trimmed by 9 bases and J by 8 bases, leaving 14 bases between them. Germline CDR1 reads MNHEY; CDR2 reads SMNVEV (reference sequence). The CDR3 region has the DNA TGTGCCAGTAAACGGGACGGGGATTCACCCCTCCACTTT. Its translation is CASKRDGDSPLHF.

J is TRBJ2-1 and V is TRBV28, with D possibly matching TRBD2 (5 bases). This CDR3 comprises 14 residues. The germline V gene has CDR1 MDHEN and CDR2 SYDVKM. With 1 base removed from V and 10 bases from J, the gap between germline ends came to 14 bases. The CDR3 sequence is CASSLSRGFREQFF. CDR3 DNA sequence: TGTGCCAGCAGTTTATCACGAGGGTTCCGGGAGCAGTTCTTC.

V is TRBV30 and J is TRBJ2-7; D is possibly TRBD2 (5 bases). V was trimmed by 3 bases and J by 3 bases, leaving 24 bases between them. Germline values: CDR1 GTSNPN, CDR2 SVGIG (reference sequence). The CDR3 runs to 17 residues. CDR3 sequence: CAWSPARVRPSFYEQYF. In DNA form, the CDR3 reads TGTGCCTGGAGCCCCGCGAGGGTAAGGCCCTCGTTCTACGAGCAGTACTTC.

The chain has TRBV30 and TRBJ2-5; either TRBD1 or TRBD2 may fit D (5 bases each). CDR1 and CDR2 (germline): GTSNPN, SVGIG (reference sequence). The V gene lost 5 bases and the J gene lost 7 bases, with 17 bases spanning the gap. The CDR3 loop spans 13 amino acids. CDR3 DNA sequence: TGTGCCTGGGGACGGGACGCTAAAGCGACCCAGTACTTC. Protein product: CAWGRDAKATQYF.

This clone was found a few times. J is TRBJ1-5 and V is TRBV5-1, with D possibly TRBD1 on 6 matching bases. V was pared by 2 bases and J by 4 bases, with 7 bases between. The CDR3 contains 13 residues. The germline V gene has CDR1 SGHRS and CDR2 YFSETQ. CDR3 region: CASSLQGNQPQHF. DNA for the CDR3: TGCGCCAGCAGCTTACAGGGAAATCAGCCCCAGCATTTT. Combining the CDR3 with reference TRBV5-1 and TRBJ1-5 gives the whole variable domain KAGVTQTPRYLIKTRGQQVTLSCSPISGHRSVSWYQQTPGQGLQFLFEYFSETQRNKGNFPGRFSGRQFSNSRSEMNVSTLELGDSALYLCASSLQGNQPQHFGDGTRLSIL.

J is TRBJ1-1 and V is TRBV29-1; 7 nucleotides agree with TRBD1. Germline V gives CDR1 SQVTM, CDR2 ANQGSEA. V lost 8 bases and J lost 6; bases outside the gene matches: 9. The CDR3 length is 12 residues. The CDR3 loop is CSIRQGGPEAFF. CDR3 DNA sequence: TGCAGCATTCGACAGGGCGGACCTGAAGCTTTCTTT.

This clone was counted a few times. The chain carries TRBV29-1 and TRBJ1-1, with D uncertain. Trimming cost V 4 bases and J 0 bases, with 9 bases left between them. Germline V gene data show CDR1 as SQVTM and CDR2 as ANQGSEA. The CDR3 is 13 amino acids. CDR3 sequence: CSVVNSMNTEAFF. The CDR3 coding sequence is TGCAGCGTTGTGAACAGCATGAACACTGAAGCTTTCTTT.

The sample holds a few counts of this clone. This chain links TRBV29-1 with TRBJ1-5; D might be TRBD1 (6 bases). Trimming stripped 4 bases from V and 4 bases from J, with 8 bases between. The CDR3 has 12 residues. Germline V gene lookup returns CDR1 SQVTM and CDR2 ANQGSEA. The CDR3 coding sequence is TGCAGCGTTGGAGGGGGGAATCAGCCCCAGCATTTT. Translated, it gives CSVGGGNQPQHF.

Turning to this clone: It is likely a read error: a sequence one base away is far more abundant. The genes are TRBV5-4 and TRBJ2-5; D is uncertain. Per the germline V gene, CDR1 is SGHNT and CDR2 is YYREEE (reference sequence). V lost 0 bases and J 5 bases, leaving 2 bases between the germline ends. The CDR3 covers 11 residues. In nucleotides, the CDR3 is TGTGCCAGCAGCTTGGAGGAGACCCAGTACTTC. This gives the protein CASSLEETQYF.

This chain joins TRBV29-1 and TRBJ1-2; D might be TRBD1 (6 bases). This CDR3 has 14 amino acids. CDR1 and CDR2 from the germline V gene are SQVTM and ANQGSEA. The germline V and J ends were trimmed by 3 bases and 3 bases, with 14 bases remaining between them. The CDR3 reads CSVDGSGADYGYTF. The CDR3 nucleotides read TGCAGCGTTGACGGTTCGGGGGCTGACTATGGCTACACCTTC.

This clone was counted a few times. The chain employs TRBV7-2 and TRBJ2-5; 7 bases are shared with TRBD2. There are 16 residues in the CDR3. Losses at the gene ends were 5 bases for V and 1 base for J; bases not matched to a gene: 10. CDR1 and CDR2 from the germline V gene are SGHTA and FQGNSA. CDR3: CASSRLGAGLQETQYF. The CDR3, as DNA: TGTGCCAGCAGCCGGTTAGGAGCGGGGCTCCAAGAGACCCAGTACTTC.

The J gene is TRBJ1-2, the V gene TRBV2; perhaps TRBD1 as D (6 bases). V was shortened by 10 bases and J by 6 bases, with 12 bases between the two germline ends. This CDR3 is built from 11 residues. CDR1 is SNHLY and CDR2 is FYNNEI in the germline V gene. The CDR3 sequence: CANSRGDGYTF. For the CDR3, the DNA is TGTGCCAACTCGAGGGGGGATGGCTACACCTTC.

V and J are TRBV4-3 and TRBJ2-7; either TRBD1 or TRBD2 may fit D (6 bases each). This CDR3 comprises 13 residues. Trimming cost V 0 bases and J 9 bases, with 12 bases left between them. Germline loops: CDR1 LGHNA, CDR2 YSLEER. CDR3 DNA: TGCGCCAGCAGCCAAGATCCGGGGGCTAGGCAGTACTTC. Protein: CASSQDPGARQYF.

This CDR3 is CSVRGRTQYGTEAFF. In DNA form, the CDR3 reads TGCAGCGTCCGAGGGCGGACCCAGTATGGCACTGAAGCTTTCTTT. The rearrangement links TRBV29-1 to TRBJ1-1; D remains ambiguous. The germline V and J ends were trimmed by 6 bases and 4 bases, with 21 bases remaining between them. The CDR3 totals 15 residues. Germline CDR1 SQVTM, CDR2 ANQGSEA.

Only a few counts were recorded for this clone. This chain connects TRBV28 to TRBJ1-3, with TRBD1 as a possible D gene (6 bases). Per the germline V gene, CDR1 is MDHEN and CDR2 is SYDVKM. This CDR3 region has 15 residues. Deletions cut 8 bases from V and 0 bases from J, with 14 bases between. CDR3 amino acids: CASEEGGISGNTIYF. In DNA form, the CDR3 reads TGTGCCAGCGAGGAGGGGGGAATCTCTGGAAACACCATATATTTT.

This rearrangement joins TRBV11-2 to TRBJ2-7; D is perhaps TRBD1 or TRBD2 (6 bases each). With 4 bases removed from V and 5 bases from J, the gap between germline ends came to 18 bases. The CDR3 sequence is 15 residues long. Germline V gene lookup returns CDR1 SGHAT and CDR2 FQNNGV. CDR3 DNA sequence: TGTGCCAGCAGCTCCGGGGCCCGGGGGCTCCACGAGCAGTACTTC. This sequence encodes CASSSGARGLHEQYF. The variable domain in full, completed from reference TRBV11-2 and TRBJ2-7, reads EAGVAQSPRYKIIEKRQSVAFWCNPISGHATLYWYQQILGQGPKLLIQFQNNGVVDDSQLPKDRFSAERLKGVDSTLKIQPAKLEDSAVYLCASSSGARGLHEQYFGPGTRLTVT.

This chain links TRBV5-6 with TRBJ2-5, with D tentatively TRBD2 (5 bases). The length of the CDR3 is 15 residues. V was cut by 1 base and J by 7 bases, with 17 bases left in between. The germline CDR1 and CDR2 sequences are SGHDT and YYEEEE. CDR3 amino acids: CASSLFAAPRGTQYF. CDR3 nucleotides: TGTGCCAGCAGCTTGTTTGCAGCACCCCGGGGGACCCAGTACTTC.

The chain recombines TRBV6-5 with TRBJ2-1; 7 nucleotides match TRBD2. The trim removed 0 bases at V and 4 bases at J, leaving 3 bases unmatched. The V gene's germline CDR1 is MNHEY and CDR2 SVGAGI. The CDR3 contains 15 residues. This CDR3 reads CASSYSWGGYNEQFF. In nucleotides, the CDR3 is TGTGCCAGCAGTTACTCGTGGGGGGGATACAATGAGCAGTTCTTC.

CDR3 coding DNA: TGTGCCTGGAGCCTCCGTGATCGGGCCCAGCATTTT. Translation gives CAWSLRDRAQHF. The chain combines TRBV30 with TRBJ1-5; D gene unclear. Trimming left V 3 bases short and J 11 bases short, with 14 bases between. Germline V lookup: CDR1 GTSNPN, CDR2 SVGIG (reference sequence). The CDR3 has 12 residues.

The chain carries TRBV6-5 and TRBJ1-1; D is uncertain. Trimming took 2 bases from V and 0 from J, leaving 10 bases between them. The CDR3 is made up of 15 amino acids. Per germline, CDR1 MNHEY and CDR2 SVGAGI. The CDR3: CASSYEMVMNTEAFF. The CDR3 DNA reads TGTGCCAGCAGTTACGAGATGGTCATGAACACTGAAGCTTTCTTT.

A word on this clone: A much larger clonotype is one base distant, so this may be a read error. Other DNA sequences in the sample encode the same CDR3. V gene TRBV7-2 combines with J gene TRBJ2-3; D gene unclear. Looked up from germline, CDR1 is SGHTA and CDR2 is FQGNSA. This CDR3 is 12 amino acids long. Trimming left V 5 bases short and J 1 base short, with 4 bases between. The CDR3 DNA reads TGTGCCAGCAGCCCGCGCACAGATACGCAGTATTTT. Translating gives CASSPRTDTQYF.

Only a few counts were recorded for this clone. V is TRBV7-2 and J is TRBJ1-1; no reliable D call. The CDR3 contains 15 residues. Trimming stripped 5 bases from V and 5 bases from J, with 18 bases between. CDR1 is SGHTA, CDR2 FQGNSA, per germline. The CDR3 nucleotides are TGTGCCAGCAGCCCACAGCACAACTTTGGGACTGAAGCTTTCTTT. Protein: CASSPQHNFGTEAFF.

This chain uses TRBV9 with TRBJ2-3; the match to TRBD2 covers 8 bases. There are 14 residues in the CDR3. Per the germline V gene, CDR1 is SGDLS and CDR2 is YYNGEE. Trimming removed 4 bases from V and 2 bases from J; junction bases left unmatched: 3. In nucleotides, the CDR3 is TGTGCCAGCAGCCGGGGGGGATTCACAGATACGCAGTATTTT. It encodes CASSRGGFTDTQYF.

The V call is TRBV29-1, the J call TRBJ2-7; TRBD1 matches 7 bases. Unmatched junction bases numbered 5, after V lost 7 bases and J lost 2 bases. The CDR3 totals 12 residues. In germline, CDR1 is SQVTM, CDR2 ANQGSEA. CDR3 bases: TGCAGCGCCCTAGGACAGGCCTACGAGCAGTACTTC. It specifies CSALGQAYEQYF.

This clone has only a few counts. The chain carries TRBV2 and TRBJ2-7; D is uncertain. CDR1 SNHLY and CDR2 FYNNEI come from the germline V gene. The CDR3 loop spans 16 amino acids. The ends were cut back, 8 bases at V and 3 bases at J, with 23 bases in the middle. The CDR3 coding sequence is TGTGCCAGCTTACGTGTTGCGGTCCAGAGTAACTACGAGCAGTACTTC. Translation: CASLRVAVQSNYEQYF.

V is TRBV7-9 and J is TRBJ1-1, with D tentatively TRBD1 (6 bases). CDR1 is SEHNR, CDR2 FQNEAQ, per germline (reference sequence). This CDR3 contains 15 residues. V was pared by 4 bases and J by 3 bases, with 15 bases between. CDR3 residues: CASSSRARGHTEAFF. For the CDR3, the DNA is TGTGCCAGCAGCTCCAGGGCCAGGGGTCACACTGAAGCTTTCTTT.